Below are 21 T cell receptor beta chains sequenced from a single sample in a study of CDR3 diversity in severe acne. Each CDR3 protein is one row after TCRdb ran MiXCR on the PCR reads. The table records about 85,000 distinct CDR3 sequences, 45% to 50% of them present only once. The sequenced material came from blood. The receptors here all came from a male donor in good health, serving as a control.

The genes are TRBV3-1 and TRBJ2-5, with TRBD1 identical over 7 bases. The V gene's germline CDR1 is LGHDT and CDR2 YNNKEL (reference sequence). The CDR3 spans 15 residues. J gave up 5 bases and V 1 base, and 7 bases lay outside the gene matches. The CDR3 sequence: CASSQGRGGHETQYF. CDR3 DNA sequence: TGTGCCAGCAGCCAAGGAAGAGGGGGCCACGAGACCCAGTACTTC.

As DNA, the CDR3 is TGTGCCAGCAGCCTGGCACAGGGAGAGGGCTACACCTTC. It is translated as CASSLAQGEGYTF. The V gene is TRBV27, the J gene TRBJ1-2, with TRBD1 as a possible D gene (6 bases). Per the germline V gene, CDR1 is MNHEY and CDR2 is SMNVEV (reference sequence). There are 13 residues in the CDR3. V was trimmed by 6 bases and J by 8 bases, leaving 16 bases between them.

This clonotype was counted a few times. The chain has TRBV7-9 and TRBJ1-1; unclear D gene. V was cut by 2 bases and J by 7 bases, with 20 bases left in between. The CDR3 is made up of 16 amino acids. Germline CDR1 SEHNR, CDR2 FQNEAQ (reference sequence). The CDR3: CASSLTRTRVLGEAFF. The CDR3 DNA is TGTGCCAGCAGCTTAACGCGGACGCGGGTCCTTGGTGAAGCTTTCTTT.

By frequency in the sample, this clonotype is medium-sized. The J gene is TRBJ1-5, the V gene TRBV20-1; 7 nucleotides agree with TRBD1. CDR3 length: 16 residues. Losses at the gene ends were 6 bases for V and 0 bases for J; bases not matched to a gene: 11. The germline gives CDR1 DFQATT, CDR2 SNEGSKA (reference sequence). CDR3 DNA: TGCAGTGCCAATAGGCCAGGGGGTACTAGCAATCAGCCCCAGCATTTT. It specifies CSANRPGGTSNQPQHF.

This clonotype was detected once. The DNA of the CDR3 is TGTGCCAGCAGCCCAAAGGTGGCTAGCTTAAGTGTCAATGAGCAGTTCTTC. It is translated as CASSPKVASLSVNEQFF. The rearrangement uses TRBV7-3 and TRBJ2-1; tentatively, D is TRBD2 (5 bases). This CDR3 has 17 amino acids. Germline assignment: CDR1 SGHTA and CDR2 FQGTGA. V lost 5 bases and J lost 6, with 23 bases in between.

This clonotype was detected ten times or more. The chain combines TRBV6-6 with TRBJ1-5; a weak D match, TRBD1 (5 bases). V lost 6 bases and J lost 6, with 18 bases in between. The CDR3 loop spans 15 amino acids. Germline CDR1 is MNHNY and CDR2 is SVGAGI (reference sequence). CDR3 residues: CASSGGGIQGQPQHF. The CDR3 nucleotides read TGTGCCAGCAGCGGGGGGGGAATACAAGGTCAGCCCCAGCATTTT.

This chain links TRBV25-1 with TRBJ1-5; D gene unclear. Trimming left V 5 bases short and J 0 bases short, with 11 bases between. The CDR3 runs 15 residues. CDR1 is MGHDK, CDR2 SYGVNS, per germline. This CDR3 reads CASSFFLYSNQPQHF. The CDR3 bases are TGTGCCAGCAGTTTCTTTCTGTATAGCAATCAGCCCCAGCATTTT.

The rearrangement uses TRBV4-1 and TRBJ1-5; D is possibly TRBD1 (5 bases). Germline lookup yields CDR1 MGHRA and CDR2 YSYEKL. The V and J ends lost 9 bases and 3 bases respectively, with 12 bases between them. This CDR3 has 13 residues. The CDR3 sequence: CARGGSPNQPQHF. As DNA, the CDR3 is TGCGCCAGGGGGGGTTCCCCCAATCAGCCCCAGCATTTT.

V gene TRBV20-1 combines with J gene TRBJ2-1; D unresolved. The germline CDR1 and CDR2 sequences are DFQATT and SNEGSKA (reference sequence). This CDR3 contains 12 residues. V lost 7 bases and J 10 bases, leaving 17 bases between the germline ends. The chain's CDR3 is CSVPGYSYEQFF. The CDR3 bases are TGCAGTGTCCCGGGTTACTCCTACGAGCAGTTCTTC.

This rearrangement joins TRBV6-6 to TRBJ2-5; TRBD2 matches at 9 bases. From germline, CDR1 is MNHNY and CDR2 SVGAGI (reference sequence). V was pared by 4 bases and J by 3 bases, with 3 bases of the junction left unmatched. CDR3 length equals 14 residues. CDR3 coding DNA: TGTGCCAGCAGTTCCCCTAGCGGGAAAGAGACCCAGTACTTC. Residues: CASSSPSGKETQYF.

Ten or more counts support this clonotype. The chain combines TRBV7-3 with TRBJ1-1; D gene unclear. Germline V gives CDR1 SGHTA, CDR2 FQGTGA. This CDR3 is built from 16 residues. The ends were cut back, 1 base at V and 5 bases at J, with 17 bases in the middle. The CDR3 spells CASSLKPTLGRTEAFF. Here the CDR3 DNA reads TGTGCCAGCAGCTTAAAACCCACCCTCGGGAGGACTGAAGCTTTCTTT.

The chain is built from TRBV5-1 and TRBJ2-2, with TRBD2 matching 8 bases. V gave up 3 bases and J gave up 0 bases; unmatched junction bases: 4. CDR3 length: 16 residues. Germline-derived CDR1 and CDR2 are SGHRS and YFSETQ. In nucleotides, the CDR3 is TGCGCCAGCAGCTCTCGAGCGGGAGCGAACACCGGGGAGCTGTTTTTT. It is translated as CASSSRAGANTGELFF.

The V call is TRBV2, the J call TRBJ2-4; D remains unclear. The CDR3 totals 15 residues. The V end lost 6 bases, the J end lost 9 bases, and 21 bases lay between the germline ends. Germline V gene sequence: CDR1 SNHLY, CDR2 FYNNEI. CDR3 region: CASRVRAAELSIQYF. DNA for the CDR3: TGTGCCAGCAGAGTTCGGGCCGCAGAGTTGTCCATTCAGTACTTC. Full variable domain (missing parts from reference TRBV2 and TRBJ2-4): EPEVTQTPSHQVTQMGQEVILRCVPISNHLYFYWYRQILGQKVEFLVSFYNNEISEKSEIFDDQFSVERPDGSNFTLKIRSTKLEDSAMYFCASRVRAAELSIQYFGAGTRLSVL.

The genes are TRBV9 and TRBJ1-5; D is unclear. Germline V gives CDR1 SGDLS, CDR2 YYNGEE. This CDR3 is built from 15 residues. The V and J ends lost 4 bases and 0 bases respectively, with 11 bases between them. Here the CDR3 DNA reads TGTGCCAGCAGCCCGGACGGAAATAGCAATCAGCCCCAGCATTTT. This translates into CASSPDGNSNQPQHF.

The chain recombines TRBV7-2 with TRBJ2-7; D remains ambiguous. Germline V gene data show CDR1 as SGHTA and CDR2 as FQGNSA. The CDR3 runs 14 residues. V lost 5 bases, J lost 2 bases, and 13 bases lay in between. CDR3 region: CASSLLAGAYEQYF. Written as DNA, the CDR3 is TGTGCCAGCAGCCTGCTCGCCGGCGCCTACGAGCAGTACTTC.

V is TRBV4-1 and J is TRBJ2-7; either TRBD1 or TRBD2 may fit D (8 bases each). V gave up 4 bases and J gave up 3 bases, with 19 bases separating them. This CDR3 contains 16 residues. Germline assignment: CDR1 MGHRA and CDR2 YSYEKL. CDR3 loop: CASSRVIAGQVYEQYF. As DNA, the CDR3 is TGCGCCAGCAGCCGGGTGATAGCGGGACAGGTCTACGAGCAGTACTTC.

This clonotype is labeled as medium-sized. The CDR3 sequence is CSARSAGAGGGLPQETQYF. DNA for the CDR3: TGCAGTGCTAGGTCTGCGGGAGCGGGAGGGGGTTTACCCCAAGAGACCCAGTACTTC. This sequence joins TRBV20-1 and TRBJ2-5; 10 bases fit TRBD2. The junction had 17 bases not matched to a gene; V was cut back by 3 bases and J by 1 base. This CDR3 contains 19 residues. CDR1 is DFQATT and CDR2 is SNEGSKA in the germline V gene (reference sequence).

Comments on this clonotype: This may come from a read error, since a much larger clone is one base off. J is TRBJ1-1 and V is TRBV29-1; 7 bases match TRBD1. Germline-derived CDR1 and CDR2 are SQVTM and ANQGSEA. V lost 2 bases and J lost 1; bases outside the gene matches: 4. This CDR3 comprises 14 residues. CDR3 sequence reads: CSVEIQGGNTEAFF. In nucleotides, the CDR3 is TGCAGCGTTGAAATTCAGGGGGGGAACACTGAAGCTTTCTTT.

This chain joins TRBV7-8 and TRBJ2-5; 7 bases align to TRBD2. Trimming took 5 bases from V and 9 from J; bases not matched to a gene: 9. Germline CDR1 SGHVS, CDR2 FQNEAQ. The CDR3 contains 13 residues. CDR3 residues: CASSRLAGEAQYF. In DNA form, the CDR3 reads TGTGCCAGCAGCCGACTAGCCGGGGAGGCCCAGTACTTC. Drawing the rest from reference TRBV7-8 and TRBJ2-5, the complete variable domain is GAGVSQSPRYKVAKRGQDVALRCDPISGHVSLFWYQQALGQGPEFLTYFQNEAQLDKSGLPSDRFFAERPEGSVSTLKIQRTQQEDSAVYLCASSRLAGEAQYFGPGTRLLVL.

V and J are TRBV25-1 and TRBJ1-5, with 9 nucleotides matching TRBD1. J gave up 5 bases and V 5 bases, and 7 bases lay outside the gene matches. Germline-derived CDR1 and CDR2 are MGHDK and SYGVNS. There are 15 residues in the CDR3. The CDR3 DNA follows: TGTGCCAGCAGTTTAAGGGGACAGGGAGATCAGCCCCAGCATTTT. It translates to CASSLRGQGDQPQHF. The full variable domain, rest sourced from reference TRBV25-1 and TRBJ1-5, is EADIYQTPRYLVIGTGKKITLECSQTMGHDKMYWYQQDPGMELHLIHYSYGVNSTEKGDLSSESTVSRIRTEHFPLTLESARPSHTSQYLCASSLRGQGDQPQHFGDGTRLSIL.

J is TRBJ2-7 and V is TRBV10-3; 10 nucleotides match TRBD2. The V segment lost 6 bases and the J segment 2 bases; nucleotides outside the gene matches: 10. The CDR3 runs 16 residues. From germline, CDR1 is ENHRY and CDR2 SYGVKD. In nucleotides, the CDR3 is TGTGCCATCAGCAAGTCCGGGACTAGCGACCCCTACGAGCAGTACTTC. Amino acid sequence: CAISKSGTSDPYEQYF.